The 9 T cell receptor beta chains presented below share a single source sample, sequenced in a study of regulatory T cells in long-lasting Graves disease. The TCR beta library used iRepertoire HTBI primers with Arm-PCR amplification of CDR3. Using its own MiXCR run on the multiplex PCR reads, TCRdb lists one record per CDR3 protein. The table has more than 300,000 distinct CDR3 sequences, around 15% seen once. Time point denoted: newly diagnosed GD, antithyroid drugs for less than 3 months. The TCR library was made from RNA that had been extracted from PBMCs in TRIzol. The sample in question was peripheral blood mononuclear cells (PBMCs), obtained at new diagnosis, from a patient treated with antithyroid drugs. These TCRs come from a female donor with Graves disease.

This chain links TRBV11-3 with TRBJ1-2; 7 bases are a match to TRBD1. CDR3 length: 15 residues. J lost 4 bases, V lost 3 bases, and 8 bases had no gene match. Germline V gives CDR1 SGHNT, CDR2 YENEEA. The CDR3 here is CASSLTTGFSYGYTF. The DNA of the CDR3 is TGTGCCAGCAGCTTGACGACAGGGTTCAGCTATGGCTACACCTTC. The variable domain in full, with the rest retrieved from reference TRBV11-3 and TRBJ1-2, is EAGVVQSPRYKIIEKKQPVAFWCNPISGHNTLYWYLQNLGQGPELLIRYENEEAVDDSQLPKDRFSAERLKGVDSTLKIQPAELGDSAVYLCASSLTTGFSYGYTFGSGTRLTVV.

This clonotype was detected ten times or more. The genes are TRBV5-1 and TRBJ1-1; D possibly corresponds to TRBD1 (5 bases). Per the germline V gene, CDR1 is SGHRS and CDR2 is YFSETQ. The CDR3 covers 14 residues. Trimming removed 0 bases from V and 2 bases from J, with 8 bases in between. CDR3 sequence (DNA): TGCGCCAGCAGCTTGGACAGGCCCAACACTGAAGCTTTCTTT. It encodes CASSLDRPNTEAFF.

The J gene is TRBJ2-1, the V gene TRBV6-1, with D perhaps TRBD2 (5 bases). This CDR3 contains 14 residues. The germline V gene has CDR1 MNHNS and CDR2 SASEGT. V was clipped by 7 bases and J by 9 bases, with 19 bases between them. CDR3 protein: CASKKPGSNSEQFF. The CDR3 DNA follows: TGTGCCAGCAAGAAACCGGGAAGCAACAGTGAGCAGTTCTTC.

V gene TRBV28 combines with J gene TRBJ1-1, with TRBD1 matching 8 bases. This CDR3 region has 18 residues. Per germline, CDR1 MDHEN and CDR2 SYDVKM. V lost 4 bases to trimming and J lost 0 bases; unmatched junction nucleotides: 13. DNA for the CDR3: TGTGCCAGCAGTTGGGGGGGGCAGGGGGCTTTGGTGAACACTGAAGCTTTCTTT. Translating it yields CASSWGGQGALVNTEAFF.

This clonotype was counted a few times. The chain carries TRBV6-1 and TRBJ2-1; 11 positions match TRBD2. This CDR3 is 16 amino acids long. With V trimmed by 7 bases and J by 4 bases, 9 bases remained unmatched. Germline loops: CDR1 MNHNS, CDR2 SASEGT. In DNA form, the CDR3 reads TGTGCCAGCAATAAAGCCCCTAGCGGGGGGTACAATGAGCAGTTCTTC. It yields the protein CASNKAPSGGYNEQFF.

In its sample, this clonotype was seen many times. This chain uses TRBV20-1 with TRBJ2-5, with TRBD2 identical over 11 bases. The V segment lost 3 bases and the J segment 5 bases; nucleotides outside the gene matches: 5. Germline V gene data show CDR1 as DFQATT and CDR2 as SNEGSKA (reference sequence). The CDR3 runs to 14 residues. CDR3 DNA: TGCAGTGCTAGTAGCGGGAGGGCCGGGGAGACCCAGTACTTC. Encoded protein: CSASSGRAGETQYF.

A remark on this clonotype: A much larger clone sits a single nucleotide away, making a read error possible. The V gene is TRBV6-1, the J gene TRBJ2-7; a weak D match, TRBD2 (5 bases). The CDR3 spans 14 residues. Germline lookup yields CDR1 MNHNS and CDR2 SASEGT. The CDR3, as DNA: TGTGCCAGCAGCCAGCGGAGACTCTCCTACGAGCTGTACTTC. The encoded protein is CASSQRRLSYELYF.

This clonotype was observed many times. The chain recombines TRBV15 with TRBJ1-5; the D is unclear. Germline loops: CDR1 LNHNV, CDR2 YYDKDF (reference sequence). The CDR3 contains 14 residues. Deletions cut 0 bases from V and 5 bases from J, with 8 bases between. The CDR3 nucleotides are TGTGCCACCAGCAGAGATTCTGATGATCAGCCCCAGCATTTT. It translates to CATSRDSDDQPQHF.

This clonotype was detected many times. The rearrangement uses TRBV5-1 and TRBJ2-7; no reliable D call. Germline V gives CDR1 SGHRS, CDR2 YFSETQ. The length of the CDR3 is 14 residues. The V end lost 0 bases, the J end lost 0 bases, and 7 bases lay between the germline ends. CDR3 protein: CASSLDPASYEQYF. The CDR3 region has the DNA TGCGCCAGCAGCTTGGACCCTGCCTCCTACGAGCAGTACTTC.